This record concerns one TCR beta chain sequence. Its specificity is not known. The libraries of TRB cDNA were constructed through 5' RACE using UMI labels. TCRdb reanalyzed the 5' RACE reads, giving one entry per CDR3 protein sequence and no DNA. The repertoire table contains around 24,000 distinct CDR3 sequences. These data originate in a study of CXCR3-negative and CXCR3-positive naive CD8 T cells. Study-level points and caveats: Surface CD5 was comparable between naive subsets; TCR strength was inferred from TRB CDR3 properties. In cryopreserved cells, CXCR3 expression partially decreased, and fresh PBMCs were used in most assays.

Germline CDR1 and CDR2: LGHDT and YNNKEL (reference sequence). This CDR3 comprises 16 residues. Cells classed as naive CD8+ T cells were CD45RO-CCR7+CD27+CD95-. The receptor comes from a human donor in good health. Some clones in this sample may be carry-over from other donors' samples. The sample comprised naive CXCR3- CD8+ T cells from blood. Subset in this sample: CD45RO-CCR7+CD27+CD95- naive CD8+ T cells lacking CXCR3 (TNR3-). V is TRBV3-1 and J is TRBJ2-7; TCRdb picks TRBD2, but there is no DNA to check that call. Here the CDR3 reads CASSQDGGDYPYEQYF.